This T cell receptor (beta chain) is drawn from a study of T-cell memory formation after mild COVID-19. Study-wide background: Clustering of TCRs was largely donor specific. Study observations and caveats: A balance of CD4 and CD8 characterized clones contracting day 15 to 85, whereas later expanders leaned CD4+.

The V and J ends lost 1 base and 2 bases respectively, with 15 bases between them. This CDR3 region has 16 residues. Germline lookup yields CDR1 DFQATT and CDR2 SNEGSKA (reference sequence). This clonotype has just a few counts. The antigen remains undetermined. Constant-segment primers served in 5'RACE that generated TCR alpha and TCR beta cDNA libraries bearing sample barcodes and UMIs. MiXCR was run by TCRdb on the 5' RACE reads, yielding one entry per CDR3 protein. This sample has more than 450,000 distinct CDR3 sequences, with around 17% found just once. The origin of this receptor is an adult woman who had mild COVID-19 (a few samples of this study predate the infection). Cell type and time point are not known. The sample consisted of PBMCs or a T cell subset sorted from them (not recorded which). The J gene is TRBJ2-1, the V gene TRBV20-1; D may correspond to TRBD1 or TRBD2 (6 bases each). The CDR3 nucleotides are TGCAGTGCTAGAGTCCCCCGGGGGCTCGCCTACAATGAGCAGTTCTTC. Its translation is CSARVPRGLAYNEQFF.